The clone carrying this T cell receptor (beta chain) was counted a single time. Antigen: not known. These data originate in a study of cytomegalovirus exposure and HLA in healthy donors. Whole-study results and caveats: Associated with cytomegalovirus, according to the listing, were around 160 TCR beta chains. Whilst most TCR sequences proved rare, a subset of public TCRs occurred across many donors.

The study ran its PCR with 60 Vbeta and 13 Jbeta primers. The table came from immunoSEQ multiplex PCR; TCRdb's copy has only in-frame clones and leaves some out. The sample comprises under 150,000 clones, approximately 84% of which are singletons, and approximately 1.3% rests with the top ten. Germline CDR1 KGHSH, CDR2 LQKENI. The length of the CDR3 is 19 residues. With V trimmed by 6 bases and J by 1 base, 15 bases remained unmatched. Sequencing used PBMCs. The rearrangement joins TRBV18 to TRBJ2-2, with 9 nucleotides matching TRBD2. The source of this sequence is a man under 40 in good health and CMV-seropositive. The CDR3 protein is CASSSLREAGGLNTGELFF. The DNA of the CDR3 is TGTGCCAGCTCTTCCCTCCGCGAGGCGGGAGGGCTGAACACCGGGGAGCTGTTTTTT.